This section outlines one T cell receptor beta chain sequence together with its context. The data were obtained in a study of shared clonotypes between healthy human individuals. V dropped 4 bases and J dropped 4; count of bases not matched to a gene: 14. Germline lookup yields CDR1 SGHRS and CDR2 YFSETQ. This CDR3 has 16 residues. Here immunoSEQ multiplex PCR was the method, and the copy in TCRdb shows in-frame clones only, minus some. This repertoire shows roughly 1 million clones, around three quarters found once; its top ten account for approximately 0.5%. Sequencing was performed on memory CD4+ T cells from PBMCs. Subset here: CD45RA-negative fraction. The sequence came from a man between 18 and 29 years old in good health. Some clones in this sample may be carry-over from other donors' samples. The chain is built from TRBV5-1 and TRBJ2-7, with 7 bases matching TRBD1. CDR3 residues: CASSTTAGTEIYEQYF. In nucleotides, the CDR3 is TGCGCCAGCAGCACTACTGCCGGGACAGAGATTTACGAGCAGTACTTC.